This T cell receptor (beta chain) was captured in a study of blood T cell repertoires in COVID-19. V dropped 6 bases and J dropped 7 bases, with 9 bases sitting between them. The CDR3 spans 11 residues. From germline, CDR1 is DFQATT and CDR2 SNEGSKA (reference sequence). The data were produced by immunoSEQ multiplex PCR, yet TCRdb's version contains in-frame clones alone and is incomplete. The sample yields a few hundred thousand clones, 85% to 90% seen once. The specimen sequenced was peripheral blood. This receptor was identified in a woman in her thirties with COVID-19, enrolled during active disease. The V call is TRBV20-1, the J call TRBJ1-4; a possible D gene is TRBD1 (5 bases). The CDR3 sequence: CSAPGGEKLFF. In DNA, the CDR3 is TGCAGTGCCCCCGGGGGTGAAAAACTGTTTTTT.